The rows below give T cell receptor beta chains drawn from one sample of a study of graft-versus-host responses after intestinal transplantation. Here immunoSEQ multiplex PCR was the method, and the copy in TCRdb shows in-frame clones only, minus some. The table lists about 13,000 clones, approximately 40% of them singletons, with 0.85% to 1.3% in the top ten. This sample comprised alloreactive CD4+ T cells from a mixed lymphocyte reaction culture, obtained before intestinal transplant. These receptors all stem from a human patient who received an intestinal transplant. The CDR3 runs from the conserved cysteine through the conserved F or W.

j_gene	v_gene	CDR3aa
TRBJ2-7	TRBV7-2	CASSLGAGVSYEQYF
TRBJ2-1	TRBV9	CASSALAGGYNEQFF
TRBJ2-1	TRBV7-2	CASSLGRGVEQFF
TRBJ2-3	TRBV6-1	CASSLLPLSTDTQYF
TRBJ1-6	TRBV6-6	CASRLDRVPAPLHF
TRBJ1-6	TRBV6-6	CASSDGLRGNSPLHF
TRBJ2-3	TRBV11-3	CASRVGPGDTQYF
TRBJ2-1	TRBV10-1	CASSESTGAPYNEQFF
TRBJ2-1	TRBV6-6	CASSPKRGAYNEQFF
TRBJ1-2	TRBV6-5	CASRQQGAVSYGYTF
TRBJ1-6	TRBV29-1	CSVRTGDYNSPLHF
TRBJ2-1	TRBV10-3	CAISESRQNYNEQFF
TRBJ2-1	TRBV29-1	CSADYYNEQFF
TRBJ1-4	TRBV27	CASSPTLNREKLFF
TRBJ2-5	TRBV7-2	CASSLQTSGGGETQYF
TRBJ2-1	TRBV7-6	CASSRSGGALSYNEQFF
TRBJ2-5	TRBV28	CASNRGAQETQYF
TRBJ2-7	TRBV25-1	CARDLGQKPTYEQYF
TRBJ2-4	TRBV6-6	CASSYREQLAKNIQYF
TRBJ2-2	TRBV5-1	CASSLVSSGELFF
TRBJ2-7	TRBV30	CAWSGVDPYEQYF
TRBJ1-4	TRBV30	CAWSVLKLEKLFF
TRBJ2-1	TRBV7-2	CASSLGTGGPTYNEQFF
TRBJ1-1	TRBV5-1	CASRRQQGAGNTEAFF
TRBJ1-2	TRBV6-1	CASSVLDRLNYGYTF
TRBJ2-7	TRBV30	CAWSVLRYWGGDSYEQYF
TRBJ2-1	TRBV25-1	CASSVYLEQFF
TRBJ2-5	TRBV18	CASSPRAGGQETQYF
TRBJ1-1	TRBV10-3	CAISGGGTEAFF
TRBJ1-2	TRBV10-2	CASSALQGGKGYTF
TRBJ1-1	TRBV11-2	CASSLEWGRNTEAFF
TRBJ1-1	TRBV20-1	CSASTGTEAFF
TRBJ1-3	TRBV30	CAWSDVSSGNTIYF
TRBJ1-5	TRBV12-5	CASALGADNQPQHF
TRBJ2-6	TRBV27	CASSLRAIGSGANVLTF
TRBJ1-1	TRBV11-2	CASSFLGQGARTEAFF
TRBJ2-3	TRBV4-1	CASSQVLPRGLAGGSTDTQYF
TRBJ1-2	TRBV2	CASSVTDDRGYTF
TRBJ1-4	TRBV19	CASSSGTPQKLFF
TRBJ1-1	TRBV11-3	CASSFRTGANTEAFF